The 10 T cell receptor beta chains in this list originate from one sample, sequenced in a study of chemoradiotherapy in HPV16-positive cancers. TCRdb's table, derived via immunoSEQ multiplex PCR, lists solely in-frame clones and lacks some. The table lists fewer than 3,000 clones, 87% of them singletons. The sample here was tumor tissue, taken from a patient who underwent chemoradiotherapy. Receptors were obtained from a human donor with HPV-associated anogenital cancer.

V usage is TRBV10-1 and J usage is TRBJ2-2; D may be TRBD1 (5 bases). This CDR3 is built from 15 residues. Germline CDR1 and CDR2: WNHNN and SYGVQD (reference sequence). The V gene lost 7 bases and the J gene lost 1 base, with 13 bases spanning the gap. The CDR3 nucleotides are TGCGCCAGCACCGAAGACAGACGGAACACCGGGGAGCTGTTTTTT. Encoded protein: CASTEDRRNTGELFF.

The CDR3 DNA reads as TGTGCCAGCAGTGAAGCGTCGGGACAGCGGAATGGCTACACCTTC. This sequence encodes CASSEASGQRNGYTF. The J gene is TRBJ1-2, the V gene TRBV6-1; 7 nucleotides align to TRBD1. With 0 bases clipped from V and 6 bases from J, the junction kept 7 bases outside the gene matches. CDR3 size: 15 residues. CDR1 is MNHNS and CDR2 is SASEGT in the germline V gene.

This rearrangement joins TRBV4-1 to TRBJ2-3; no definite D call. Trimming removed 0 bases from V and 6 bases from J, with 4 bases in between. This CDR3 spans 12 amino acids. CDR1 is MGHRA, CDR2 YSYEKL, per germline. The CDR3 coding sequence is TGCGCCAGCAGCCAAGAGCCGGATACGCAGTATTTT. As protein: CASSQEPDTQYF.

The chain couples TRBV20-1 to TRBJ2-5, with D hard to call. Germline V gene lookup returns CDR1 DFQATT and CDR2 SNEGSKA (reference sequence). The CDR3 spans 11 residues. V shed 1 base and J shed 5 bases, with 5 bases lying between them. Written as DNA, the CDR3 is TGCAGTGCTAGAGGGCAGGAGACCCAGTACTTC. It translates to CSARGQETQYF.

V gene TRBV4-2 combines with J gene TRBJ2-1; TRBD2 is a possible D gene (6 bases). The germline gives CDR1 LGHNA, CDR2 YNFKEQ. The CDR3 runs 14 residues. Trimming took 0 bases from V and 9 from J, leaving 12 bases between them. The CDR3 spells CASSQDGGIGEQFF. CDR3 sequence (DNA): TGTGCCAGCAGCCAAGATGGGGGGATTGGTGAGCAGTTCTTC.

CDR3 sequence (DNA): TGCGCCAGCAGCCGCGGGGGAGTAGAGACCCAGTACTTC. Translated, it gives CASSRGGVETQYF. The V gene is TRBV4-1, the J gene TRBJ2-5, with 7 bases aligning to TRBD2. Germline V CDR1 and CDR2: MGHRA, YSYEKL. The CDR3 has 13 amino acids. The trim removed 4 bases at V and 4 bases at J, leaving 3 bases unmatched.

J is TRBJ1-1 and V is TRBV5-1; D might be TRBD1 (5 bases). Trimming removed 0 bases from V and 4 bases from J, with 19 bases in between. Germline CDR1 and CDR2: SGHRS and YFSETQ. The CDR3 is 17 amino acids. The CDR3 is CASSLVTGVGVSTEAFF. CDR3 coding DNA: TGCGCCAGCAGCTTGGTCACAGGAGTTGGGGTAAGCACTGAAGCTTTCTTT.

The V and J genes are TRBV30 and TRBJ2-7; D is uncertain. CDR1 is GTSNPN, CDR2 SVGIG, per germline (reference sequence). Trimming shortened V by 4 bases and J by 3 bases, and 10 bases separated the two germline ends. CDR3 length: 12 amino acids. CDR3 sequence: CAWTQGNYEQYF. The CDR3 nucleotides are TGTGCCTGGACTCAAGGGAACTACGAGCAGTACTTC.

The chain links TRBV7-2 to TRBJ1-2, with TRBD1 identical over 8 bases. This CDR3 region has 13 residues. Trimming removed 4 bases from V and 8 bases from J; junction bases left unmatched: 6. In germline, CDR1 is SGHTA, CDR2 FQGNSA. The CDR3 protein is CASSSWTGKGYTF. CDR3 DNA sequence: TGTGCCAGCAGCTCCTGGACAGGGAAAGGCTACACCTTC.

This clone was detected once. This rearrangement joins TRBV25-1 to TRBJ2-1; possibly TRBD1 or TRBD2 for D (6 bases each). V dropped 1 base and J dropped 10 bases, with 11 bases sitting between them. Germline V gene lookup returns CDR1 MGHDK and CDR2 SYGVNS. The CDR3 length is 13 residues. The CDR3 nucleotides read TGTGCCAGCAGTGAATTGGGGGCGGGGGAGCAGTTCTTC. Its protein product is CASSELGAGEQFF.